This record looks at one T cell receptor beta chain sequence and its context. TCRdb's table, derived via immunoSEQ multiplex PCR, lists solely in-frame clones and lacks some. In the table there are about 120,000 clones, 55% to 75% of which are singletons. These data are taken from a study of blood T cell repertoires in COVID-19. Study-wide context: There were acute and convalescent COVID-19 samples, and they came from the United States, Italy and Spain.

Input material: peripheral blood. The receptor comes from a human donor with acute or convalescent COVID-19. The donor label of this sample is uncertain.

CDR3 sequence reads: CASSPVGGPRSGNTIYF. The CDR3 DNA reads as TGTGCCAGCAGTCCAGTAGGCGGTCCCCGCTCTGGAAACACCATATATTTT. The chain uses TRBV6-6 and TRBJ1-3, with D hard to call. The CDR3 length is 17 residues. The V gene lost 5 bases and the J gene lost 0 bases, with 17 bases spanning the gap. Germline values: CDR1 MNHNY, CDR2 SVGAGI (reference sequence).